This TCR beta chain was documented in a study of T cell repertoires in cytomegalovirus infection. In the study overall: Public TCR beta signature analysis indicated the presence of both CMV infection and matching HLA type.

General observations from the study: The study found HLA-C-restricted CMV-specific TCR beta clonotypes dominating the ex vivo response. Public TCR beta family frequency separated CMV-and-HLA carriers, including in an independent cohort.

TCRdb re-called the reads through MiXCR, storing one row per CDR3 protein. The table shows some 940,000 distinct CDR3 sequences, with less than 35% occurring only once. Worth noting for this clonotype: The antigen is undetermined.

V lost 0 bases and J lost 2, with 10 bases in between. CDR1 LGHNA and CDR2 YNFKEQ come from the germline V gene. The CDR3 sequence is 15 residues long. The chain has TRBV4-2 and TRBJ1-2; tentative D call: TRBD1 (5 bases). The sequence was collected from a human donor in good health (CMV status not recorded). Some clones in this sample may be carry-over from other donors' samples. The sample was cultured CD8+ T cells from PBMCs, taken from culture after CMV antigen stimulation. The CDR3: CASSQDGGRNYGYTF. The CDR3 coding sequence is TGTGCCAGCAGCCAAGATGGGGGTAGGAACTATGGCTACACCTTC.